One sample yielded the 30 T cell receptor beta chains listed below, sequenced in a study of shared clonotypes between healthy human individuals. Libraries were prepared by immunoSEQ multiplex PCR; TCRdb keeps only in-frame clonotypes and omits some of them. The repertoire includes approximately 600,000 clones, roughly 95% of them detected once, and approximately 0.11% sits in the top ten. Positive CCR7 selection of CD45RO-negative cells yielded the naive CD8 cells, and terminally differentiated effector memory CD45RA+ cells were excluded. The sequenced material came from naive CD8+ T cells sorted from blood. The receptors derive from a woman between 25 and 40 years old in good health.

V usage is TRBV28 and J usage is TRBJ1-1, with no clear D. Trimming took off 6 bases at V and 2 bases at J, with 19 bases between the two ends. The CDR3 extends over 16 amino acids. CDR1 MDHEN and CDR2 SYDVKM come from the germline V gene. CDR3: CASSPPGWHLNTEAFF. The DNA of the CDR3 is TGTGCCAGCAGCCCACCCGGGTGGCATCTAAACACTGAAGCTTTCTTT.

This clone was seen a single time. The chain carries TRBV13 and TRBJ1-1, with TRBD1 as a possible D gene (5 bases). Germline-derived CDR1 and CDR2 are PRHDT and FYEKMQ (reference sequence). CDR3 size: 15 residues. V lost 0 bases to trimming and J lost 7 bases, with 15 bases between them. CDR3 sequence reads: CASSLGGDSHGEAFF. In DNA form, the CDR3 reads TGTGCCAGCAGCTTAGGCGGCGACAGCCACGGTGAAGCTTTCTTT.

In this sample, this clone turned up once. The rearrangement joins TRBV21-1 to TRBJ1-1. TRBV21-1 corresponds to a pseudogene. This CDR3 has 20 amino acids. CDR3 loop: CASSKVVGGGGEIMNTEAFF. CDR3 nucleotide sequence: TGTGCCAGCAGCAAAGTAGTGGGCGGAGGGGGAGAGATCATGAACACTGAAGCTTTCTTT.

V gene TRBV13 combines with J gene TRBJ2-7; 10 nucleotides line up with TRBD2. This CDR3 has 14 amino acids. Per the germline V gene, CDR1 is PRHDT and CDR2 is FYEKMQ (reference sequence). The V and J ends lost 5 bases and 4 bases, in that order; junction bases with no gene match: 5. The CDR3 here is CASSPLAGEYEQYF. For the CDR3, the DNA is TGTGCCAGCAGCCCCCTAGCGGGAGAGTACGAGCAGTACTTC.

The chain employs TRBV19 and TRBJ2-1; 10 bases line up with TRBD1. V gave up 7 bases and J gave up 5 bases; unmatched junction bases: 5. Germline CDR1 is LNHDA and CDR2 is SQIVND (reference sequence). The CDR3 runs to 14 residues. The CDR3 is CASMGDRGNNEQFF. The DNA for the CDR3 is TGTGCCAGTATGGGGGACAGGGGCAACAATGAGCAGTTCTTC.

The CDR3 DNA follows: TGTGCCAGCAGCACCAGACTAGCGGGAGATACTGAGCAGTTCTTC. Translating it yields CASSTRLAGDTEQFF. The chain couples TRBV11-3 to TRBJ2-1, with 12 bases identical to TRBD2. Germline trimming cut 5 bases from V and 9 bases from J; bases unmatched to any gene: 8. Germline loops: CDR1 SGHNT, CDR2 YENEEA. This CDR3 region has 15 residues.

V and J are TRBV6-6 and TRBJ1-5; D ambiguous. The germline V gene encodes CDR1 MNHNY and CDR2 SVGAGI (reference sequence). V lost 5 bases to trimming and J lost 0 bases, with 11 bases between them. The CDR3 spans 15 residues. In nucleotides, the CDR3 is TGTGCCAGCAGTACCGACATCTATAGCAATCAGCCCCAGCATTTT. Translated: CASSTDIYSNQPQHF.

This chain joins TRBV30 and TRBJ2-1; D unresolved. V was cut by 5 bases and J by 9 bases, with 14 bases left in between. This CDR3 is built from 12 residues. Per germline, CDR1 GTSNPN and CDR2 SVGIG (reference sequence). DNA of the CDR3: TGTGCCTGGGGTCGCCTCTCGGGTGAGCAGTTCTTC. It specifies CAWGRLSGEQFF.

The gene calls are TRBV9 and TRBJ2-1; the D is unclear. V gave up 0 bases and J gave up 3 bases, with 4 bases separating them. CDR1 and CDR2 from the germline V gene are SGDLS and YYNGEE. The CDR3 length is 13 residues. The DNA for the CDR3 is TGTGCCAGCAGCGTAGCAGACTACAATGAGCAGTTCTTC. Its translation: CASSVADYNEQFF.

The CDR3 DNA reads TGCAGCGTTAGCGGGAGGACCAGCACAGATACGCAGTATTTT. Its protein is CSVSGRTSTDTQYF. The chain joins TRBV29-1 to TRBJ2-3, with 9 bases fitting TRBD2. The CDR3 sequence is 14 residues long. CDR1 is SQVTM, CDR2 ANQGSEA, per germline. The ends lost 5 bases at V and 0 bases at J; junction bases unmatched: 3.

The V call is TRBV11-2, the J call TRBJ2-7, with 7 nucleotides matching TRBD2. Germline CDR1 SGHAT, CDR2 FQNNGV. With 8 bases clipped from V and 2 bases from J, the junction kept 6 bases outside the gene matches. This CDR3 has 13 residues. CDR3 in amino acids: CASGSGVTYEQYF. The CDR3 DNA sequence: TGTGCCAGCGGGAGCGGGGTTACCTACGAGCAGTACTTC.

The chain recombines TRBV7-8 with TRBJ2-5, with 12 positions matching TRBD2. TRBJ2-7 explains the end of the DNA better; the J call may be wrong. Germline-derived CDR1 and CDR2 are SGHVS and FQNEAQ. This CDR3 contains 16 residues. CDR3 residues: CASSLSGLAGAYEQYF. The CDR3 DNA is TGTGCCAGCAGCTTATCGGGACTAGCGGGCGCCTACGAGCAGTACTTC.

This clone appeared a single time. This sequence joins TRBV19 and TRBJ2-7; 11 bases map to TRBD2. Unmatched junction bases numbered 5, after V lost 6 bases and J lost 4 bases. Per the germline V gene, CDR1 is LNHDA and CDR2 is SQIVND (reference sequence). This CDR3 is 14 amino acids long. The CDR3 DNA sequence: TGTGCCAGTAGACCCGGGACTAGCGGTTACGAGCAGTACTTC. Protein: CASRPGTSGYEQYF.

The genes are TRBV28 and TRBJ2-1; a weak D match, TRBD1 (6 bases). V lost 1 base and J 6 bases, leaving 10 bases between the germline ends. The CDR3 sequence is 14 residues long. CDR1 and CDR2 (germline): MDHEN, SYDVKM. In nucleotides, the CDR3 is TGTGCCAGCAGTTTATTCCCCAGGGGCAATGAGCAGTTCTTC. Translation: CASSLFPRGNEQFF.

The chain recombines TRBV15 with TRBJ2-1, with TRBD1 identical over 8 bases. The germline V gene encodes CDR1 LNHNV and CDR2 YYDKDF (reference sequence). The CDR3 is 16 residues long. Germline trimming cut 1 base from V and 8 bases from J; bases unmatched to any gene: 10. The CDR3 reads CATSRARQGMFDEQFF. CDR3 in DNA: TGTGCCACCAGCAGAGCTAGACAGGGGATGTTCGATGAGCAGTTCTTC.

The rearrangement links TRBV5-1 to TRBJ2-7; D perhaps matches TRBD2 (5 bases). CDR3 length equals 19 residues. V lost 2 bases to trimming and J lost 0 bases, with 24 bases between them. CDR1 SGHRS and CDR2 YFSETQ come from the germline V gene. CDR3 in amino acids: CASSFKIRPWTSSSYEQYF. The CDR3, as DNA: TGCGCCAGCAGCTTTAAAATTCGCCCTTGGACTTCAAGCTCCTACGAGCAGTACTTC.

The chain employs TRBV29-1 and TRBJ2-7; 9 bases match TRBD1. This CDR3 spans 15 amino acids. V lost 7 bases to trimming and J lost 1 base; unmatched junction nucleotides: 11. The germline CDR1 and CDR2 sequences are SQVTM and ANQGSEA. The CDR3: CSALTPGTGSYEQYF. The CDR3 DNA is TGCAGCGCCTTGACCCCCGGGACAGGGTCCTACGAGCAGTACTTC.

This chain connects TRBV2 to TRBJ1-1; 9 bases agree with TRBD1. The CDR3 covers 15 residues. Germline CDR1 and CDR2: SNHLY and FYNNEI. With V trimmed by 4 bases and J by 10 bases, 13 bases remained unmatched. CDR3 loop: CASSVEFGDRVLAFF. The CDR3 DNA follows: TGTGCCAGCAGTGTGGAATTTGGGGACAGGGTTTTAGCTTTCTTT.

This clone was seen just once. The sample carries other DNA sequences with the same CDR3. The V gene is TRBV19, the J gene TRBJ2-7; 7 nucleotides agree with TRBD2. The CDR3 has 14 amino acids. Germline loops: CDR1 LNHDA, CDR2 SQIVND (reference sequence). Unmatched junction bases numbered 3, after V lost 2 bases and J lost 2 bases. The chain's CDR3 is CASSILAGAYEQYF. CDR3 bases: TGTGCCAGTAGTATATTAGCGGGCGCCTACGAGCAGTACTTC.

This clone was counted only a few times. CDR3 nucleotides: TGTGCCAGCAGTGATGGTACCTGGGGGTCCTACGAGCAGTACTTC. Amino acid sequence: CASSDGTWGSYEQYF. The J gene is TRBJ2-7, the V gene TRBV2; D is perhaps TRBD1 or TRBD2 (5 bases each). The germline V gene encodes CDR1 SNHLY and CDR2 FYNNEI. This CDR3 has 15 amino acids. V lost 3 bases to trimming and J lost 1 base, with 13 bases between them. Full variable domain (remainder filled in from reference TRBV2 and TRBJ2-7): EPEVTQTPSHQVTQMGQEVILRCVPISNHLYFYWYRQILGQKVEFLVSFYNNEISEKSEIFDDQFSVERPDGSNFTLKIRSTKLEDSAMYFCASSDGTWGSYEQYFGPGTRLTVT.

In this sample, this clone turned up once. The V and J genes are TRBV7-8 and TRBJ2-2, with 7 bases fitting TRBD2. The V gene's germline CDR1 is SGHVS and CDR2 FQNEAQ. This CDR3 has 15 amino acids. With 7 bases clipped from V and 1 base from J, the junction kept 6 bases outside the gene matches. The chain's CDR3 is CASNPSGGNTGELFF. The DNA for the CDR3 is TGTGCCAGCAATCCTAGCGGAGGGAACACCGGGGAGCTGTTTTTT.

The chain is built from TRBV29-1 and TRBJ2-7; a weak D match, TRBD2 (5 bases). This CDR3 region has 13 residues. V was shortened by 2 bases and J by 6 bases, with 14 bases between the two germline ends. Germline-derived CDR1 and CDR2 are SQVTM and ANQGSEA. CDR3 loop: CSVEYGNSAEQYF. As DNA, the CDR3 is TGCAGCGTTGAATACGGGAATTCGGCCGAGCAGTACTTC.

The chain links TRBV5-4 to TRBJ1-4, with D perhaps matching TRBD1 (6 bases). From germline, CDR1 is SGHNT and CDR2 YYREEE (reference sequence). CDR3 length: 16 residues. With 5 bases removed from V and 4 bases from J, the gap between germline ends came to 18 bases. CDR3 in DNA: TGTGCCAGCAGAACTAAATCGGACAGAAGTAATGAAAAACTGTTTTTT. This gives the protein CASRTKSDRSNEKLFF.

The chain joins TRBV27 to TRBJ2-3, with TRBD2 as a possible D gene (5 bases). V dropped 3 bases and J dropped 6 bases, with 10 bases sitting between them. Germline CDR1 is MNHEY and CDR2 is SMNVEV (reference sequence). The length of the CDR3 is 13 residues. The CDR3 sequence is CASSFSRGDTQYF. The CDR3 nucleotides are TGTGCCAGCAGTTTTTCCCGAGGGGATACGCAGTATTTT.

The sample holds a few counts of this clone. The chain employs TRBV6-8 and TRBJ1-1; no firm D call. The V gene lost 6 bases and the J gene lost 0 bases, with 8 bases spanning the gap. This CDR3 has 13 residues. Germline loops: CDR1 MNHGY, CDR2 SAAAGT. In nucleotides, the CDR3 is TGTGCCAGCAGCGGACGTGTGAACACTGAAGCTTTCTTT. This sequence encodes CASSGRVNTEAFF.

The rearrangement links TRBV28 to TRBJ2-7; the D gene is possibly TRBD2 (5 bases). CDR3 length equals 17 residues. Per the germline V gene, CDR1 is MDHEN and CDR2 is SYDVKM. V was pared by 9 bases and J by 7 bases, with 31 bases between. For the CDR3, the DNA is TGTGCCAGTAAATTATGGAGGAACGGTATTTTGGGAAGGGAGCAGTACTTC. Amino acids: CASKLWRNGILGREQYF. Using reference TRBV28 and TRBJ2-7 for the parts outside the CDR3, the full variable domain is DVKVTQSSRYLVKRTGEKVFLECVQDMDHENMFWYRQDPGLGLRLIYFSYDVKMKEKGDIPEGYSVSREKKERFSLILESASTNQTSMYLCASKLWRNGILGREQYFGPGTRLTVT.

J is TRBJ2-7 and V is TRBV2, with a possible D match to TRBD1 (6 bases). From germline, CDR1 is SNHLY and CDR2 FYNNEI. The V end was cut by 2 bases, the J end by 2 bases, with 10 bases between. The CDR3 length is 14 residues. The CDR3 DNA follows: TGTGCCAGCAGTGAAAGAACAGGGACCTACGAGCAGTACTTC. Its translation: CASSERTGTYEQYF.

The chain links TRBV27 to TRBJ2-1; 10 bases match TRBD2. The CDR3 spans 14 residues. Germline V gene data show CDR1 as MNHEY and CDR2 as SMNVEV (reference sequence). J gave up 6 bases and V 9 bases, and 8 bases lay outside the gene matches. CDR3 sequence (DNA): TGTGCCAGTTCCTCTAGCGGGAGTTTCAATGAGCAGTTCTTC. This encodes CASSSSGSFNEQFF.

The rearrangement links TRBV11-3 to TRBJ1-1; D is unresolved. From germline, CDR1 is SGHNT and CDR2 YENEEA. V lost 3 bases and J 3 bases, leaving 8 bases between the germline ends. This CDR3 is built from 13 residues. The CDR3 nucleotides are TGTGCCAGCAGCTTTTCATGGTACACTGAAGCTTTCTTT. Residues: CASSFSWYTEAFF.

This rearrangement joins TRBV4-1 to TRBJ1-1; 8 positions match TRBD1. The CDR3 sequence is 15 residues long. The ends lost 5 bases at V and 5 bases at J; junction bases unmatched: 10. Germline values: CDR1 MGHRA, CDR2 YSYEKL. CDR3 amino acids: CASSEGTGHETEAFF. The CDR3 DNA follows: TGCGCCAGCAGCGAAGGGACAGGCCATGAGACTGAAGCTTTCTTT.